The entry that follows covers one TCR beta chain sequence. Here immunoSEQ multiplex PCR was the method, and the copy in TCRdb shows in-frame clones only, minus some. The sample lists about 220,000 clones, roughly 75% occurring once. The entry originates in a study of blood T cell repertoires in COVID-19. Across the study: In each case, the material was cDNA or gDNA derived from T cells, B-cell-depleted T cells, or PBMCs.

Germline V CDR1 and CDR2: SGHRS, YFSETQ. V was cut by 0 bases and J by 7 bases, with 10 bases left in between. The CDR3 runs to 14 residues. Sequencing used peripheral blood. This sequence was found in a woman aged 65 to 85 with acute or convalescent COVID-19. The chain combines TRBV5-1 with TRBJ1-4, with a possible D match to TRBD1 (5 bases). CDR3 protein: CASSLAPGSEKLFF. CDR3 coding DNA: TGCGCCAGCAGCTTGGCCCCAGGGTCTGAAAAACTGTTTTTT.